The TCR beta chain under discussion was sequenced for a study of cytomegalovirus exposure and HLA in healthy donors. Primers included in the PCR were 60 Vbeta and 13 Jbeta primers. The table came from immunoSEQ multiplex PCR; TCRdb's copy has only in-frame clones and leaves some out. The repertoire consists of some 130,000 clones, with 64% occurring once and the leading ten covering roughly 2.5%. The sample holds a few counts of this clone. The V gene's germline CDR1 is MNHEY and CDR2 SVGAGI. The CDR3 is 13 amino acids. The junction had 7 bases not matched to a gene; V was cut back by 8 bases and J by 8 bases.

The genes are TRBV6-5 and TRBJ2-1; 9 bases map to TRBD2. The TCR was taken from a middle-aged woman in good health and CMV-seronegative. Material for sequencing was PBMCs. The CDR3 nucleotides read TGTGCCAGCCGGGCGGGGGGGCCTTATGAGCAGTTCTTC. Amino acid sequence: CASRAGGPYEQFF.